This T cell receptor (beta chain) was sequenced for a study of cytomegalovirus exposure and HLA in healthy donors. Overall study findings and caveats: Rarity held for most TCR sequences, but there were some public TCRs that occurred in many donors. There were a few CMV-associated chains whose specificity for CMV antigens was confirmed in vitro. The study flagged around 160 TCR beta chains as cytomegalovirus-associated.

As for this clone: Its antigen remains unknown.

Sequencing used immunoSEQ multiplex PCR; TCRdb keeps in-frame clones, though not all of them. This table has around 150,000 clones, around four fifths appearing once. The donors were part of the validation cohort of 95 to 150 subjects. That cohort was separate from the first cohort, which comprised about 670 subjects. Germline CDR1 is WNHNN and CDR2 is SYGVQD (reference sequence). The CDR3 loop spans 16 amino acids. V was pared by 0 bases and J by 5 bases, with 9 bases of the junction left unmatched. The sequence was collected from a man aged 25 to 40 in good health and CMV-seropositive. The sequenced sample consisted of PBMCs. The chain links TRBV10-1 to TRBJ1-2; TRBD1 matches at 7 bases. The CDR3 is CASSESEGATLYGYTF. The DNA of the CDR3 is TGCGCCAGCAGTGAGTCGGAGGGGGCCACCCTTTATGGCTACACCTTC.